This T cell receptor (beta chain) was captured by sequencing in a study of T cell responses to AZD1222 COVID-19 vaccine. Data came from immunoSEQ multiplex PCR; TCRdb stores just in-frame clones and leaves some out. The repertoire holds under 150,000 clones, with more than 85% as singletons. V was trimmed by 5 bases and J by 2 bases, leaving 16 bases between them. The germline V gene has CDR1 SEHNR and CDR2 FQNEAQ (reference sequence). This CDR3 is built from 15 residues. Comment on this clone: As yet, its antigen is unknown.

Study-wide points: All repertoire sampling was performed exclusively after the peak T cell response. Spike-specific TCR breadth and depth both grew after two AZD1222 doses. Donors were largely white British and mainly female; clonal diversity was possibly underestimated.

This TCR came from an adult in good health. This chain links TRBV7-9 with TRBJ2-7; D is possibly TRBD1 or TRBD2 (5 bases each). The sample was peripheral blood, taken on day 0 of AZD1222 vaccination. Written as DNA, the CDR3 is TGTGCCAGCAGCCTGGGGGAGCCAGGGACCTACGAGCAGTACTTC. Amino acids: CASSLGEPGTYEQYF. Using reference TRBV7-9 and TRBJ2-7 for the parts outside the CDR3, the full variable domain is DTGVSQNPRHKITKRGQNVTFRCDPISEHNRLYWYRQTLGQGPEFLTYFQNEAQLEKSRLLSDRFSAERPKGSFSTLEIQRTEQGDSAMYLCASSLGEPGTYEQYFGPGTRLTVT.